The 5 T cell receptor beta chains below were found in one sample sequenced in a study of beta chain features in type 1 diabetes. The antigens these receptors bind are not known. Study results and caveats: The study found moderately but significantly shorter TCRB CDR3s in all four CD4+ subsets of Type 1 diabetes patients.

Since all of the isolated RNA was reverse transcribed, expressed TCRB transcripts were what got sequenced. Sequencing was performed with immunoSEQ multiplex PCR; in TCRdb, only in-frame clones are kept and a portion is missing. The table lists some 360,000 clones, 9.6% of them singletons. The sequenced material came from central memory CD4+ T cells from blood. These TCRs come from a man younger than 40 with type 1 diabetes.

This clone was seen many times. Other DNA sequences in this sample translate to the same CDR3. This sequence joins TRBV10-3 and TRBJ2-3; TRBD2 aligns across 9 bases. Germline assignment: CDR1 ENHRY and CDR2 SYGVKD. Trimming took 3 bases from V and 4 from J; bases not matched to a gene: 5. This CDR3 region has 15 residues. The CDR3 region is CAISDSLAGADTQYF. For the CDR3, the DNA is TGTGCCATCAGTGATTCATTAGCGGGAGCAGATACGCAGTATTTT.

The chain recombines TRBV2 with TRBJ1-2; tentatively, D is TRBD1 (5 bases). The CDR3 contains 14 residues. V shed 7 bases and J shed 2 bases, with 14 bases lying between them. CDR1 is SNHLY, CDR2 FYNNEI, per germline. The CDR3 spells CASTFAPGNYGYTF. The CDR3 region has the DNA TGTGCCAGCACCTTTGCTCCAGGGAACTATGGCTACACCTTC.

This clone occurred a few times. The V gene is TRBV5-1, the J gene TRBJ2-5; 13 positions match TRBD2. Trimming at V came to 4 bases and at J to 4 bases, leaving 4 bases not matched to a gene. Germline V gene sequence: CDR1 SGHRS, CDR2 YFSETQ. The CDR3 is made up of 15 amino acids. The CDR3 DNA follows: TGCGCCAGCAGCCCGGGACTAGCGGGAAGAGAGACCCAGTACTTC. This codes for CASSPGLAGRETQYF. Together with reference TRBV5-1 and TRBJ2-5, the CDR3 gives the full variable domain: KAGVTQTPRYLIKTRGQQVTLSCSPISGHRSVSWYQQTPGQGLQFLFEYFSETQRNKGNFPGRFSGRQFSNSRSEMNVSTLELGDSALYLCASSPGLAGRETQYFGPGTRLLVL.

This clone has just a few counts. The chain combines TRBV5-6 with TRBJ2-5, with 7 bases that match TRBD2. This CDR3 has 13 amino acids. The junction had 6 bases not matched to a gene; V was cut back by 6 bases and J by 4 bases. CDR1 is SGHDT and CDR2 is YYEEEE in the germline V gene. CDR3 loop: CASTRGGVETQYF. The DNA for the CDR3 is TGTGCCAGCACCCGCGGGGGAGTAGAGACCCAGTACTTC.

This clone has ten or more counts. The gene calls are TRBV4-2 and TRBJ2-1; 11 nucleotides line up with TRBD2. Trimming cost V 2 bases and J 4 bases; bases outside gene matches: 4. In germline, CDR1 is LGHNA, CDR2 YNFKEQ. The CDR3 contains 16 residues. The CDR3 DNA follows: TGTGCCAGCAGCCAACCCGGGACTAGCGGATACAATGAGCAGTTCTTC. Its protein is CASSQPGTSGYNEQFF.